This T cell receptor beta chain came from a study of T cell responses to AZD1222 COVID-19 vaccine. Study details: Some second doses came at about 4 weeks and others at about 12 weeks; these were pooled.

Overall study findings and caveats: Donors in the cohort were predominantly white British and more often female, and clonal diversity was possibly underestimated. Seropositivity was recorded at baseline in only a handful of AZD1222 recipients. The study found vaccine-associated CD4 TCRs spanning spike, dominant at 160-218 and 743-854.

The protocol was immunoSEQ multiplex PCR, while the TCRdb copy is restricted to in-frame clones and leaves out a portion. The table records 90,000 to 100,000 clones, nearly 90% of them present only once. To note about this clone: Its cognate antigen is unknown.

Germline V lookup: CDR1 SGHVS, CDR2 FQNEAQ. The J segment lost 5 bases and the V segment lost 4 bases, leaving 11 bases of the junction unmatched. The CDR3 loop spans 17 amino acids. The V gene is TRBV7-8, the J gene TRBJ1-5; the match to TRBD1 covers 10 bases. The specimen comprised peripheral blood, sampled on day 0 of AZD1222 vaccination. This receptor was identified in an adult in good health. The CDR3 DNA sequence: TGTGCCAGCAGCTCCCGACAGGGGGCGAATCCGGATCAGCCCCAGCATTTT. Protein sequence: CASSSRQGANPDQPQHF. Looking up the rest from reference TRBV7-8 and TRBJ1-5 gives the full variable domain: GAGVSQSPRYKVAKRGQDVALRCDPISGHVSLFWYQQALGQGPEFLTYFQNEAQLDKSGLPSDRFFAERPEGSVSTLKIQRTQQEDSAVYLCASSSRQGANPDQPQHFGDGTRLSIL.